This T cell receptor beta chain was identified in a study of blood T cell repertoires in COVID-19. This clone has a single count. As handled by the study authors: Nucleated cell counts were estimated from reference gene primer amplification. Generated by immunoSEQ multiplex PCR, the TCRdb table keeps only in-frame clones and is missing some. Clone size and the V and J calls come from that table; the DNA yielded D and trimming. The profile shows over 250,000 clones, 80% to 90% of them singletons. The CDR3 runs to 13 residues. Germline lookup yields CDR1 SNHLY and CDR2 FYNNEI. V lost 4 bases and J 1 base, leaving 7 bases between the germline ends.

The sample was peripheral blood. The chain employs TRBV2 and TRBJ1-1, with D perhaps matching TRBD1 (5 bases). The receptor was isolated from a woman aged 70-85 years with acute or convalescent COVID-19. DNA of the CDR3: TGTGCCAGCAGTGGGGGCAGGAACACTGAAGCTTTCTTT. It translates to CASSGGRNTEAFF.